Below, 20 T cell receptor beta chains from the same sample are listed, as sequenced in a study of blood T cell repertoires in COVID-19. TCRdb's copy holds only in-frame clones and misses some; the assay was immunoSEQ multiplex PCR. The data show over 250,000 clones, about 87% seen once. The sample consisted of peripheral blood. These receptors all stem from a woman between 50 and 59 years old with COVID-19, enrolled during active disease.

The chain is built from TRBV3-1 (or the pseudogene TRBV3-2) and TRBJ1-1, with TRBD1 as a possible D gene (6 bases). With 2 bases removed from V and 4 bases from J, the gap between germline ends came to 17 bases. The CDR3 has 16 residues. Germline CDR1 reads LGHDT; CDR2 reads YNNKEL (reference sequence). CDR3 sequence reads: CASSQRWGGPGTEAFF. In DNA, the CDR3 is TGTGCCAGCAGCCAAAGATGGGGGGGCCCGGGCACTGAAGCTTTCTTT.

On this clone itself: The sample holds other DNA sequences that translate to the same CDR3. J is TRBJ1-2 and V is TRBV27, with 7 bases lining up with TRBD1. In germline, CDR1 is MNHEY, CDR2 SMNVEV (reference sequence). CDR3 length: 13 amino acids. The junction had 4 bases not matched to a gene; V was cut back by 6 bases and J by 3 bases. This CDR3 is CASSLTGDYGYTF. For the CDR3, the DNA is TGTGCCAGCAGCCTAACAGGGGACTATGGCTACACCTTC.

The chain is built from TRBV19 and TRBJ1-6; D is ambiguous. Germline V gives CDR1 LNHDA, CDR2 SQIVND (reference sequence). V shed 4 bases and J shed 5 bases, with 21 bases lying between them. The CDR3 runs 18 residues. The CDR3 DNA reads as TGTGCCAGTAGTACACGTCGGGGATCAAGAGGGAATAATTCACCCCTCCACTTT. It translates to CASSTRRGSRGNNSPLHF.

The rearrangement links TRBV7-3 to TRBJ1-1; D unclear. Germline loops: CDR1 SGHTA, CDR2 FQGTGA. Between the trimmed V and J ends, which lost 5 bases and 10 bases, there was a span of 17 bases. The CDR3 extends over 13 amino acids. The CDR3 reads CASSQSPGRGAFF. The CDR3 DNA is TGTGCCAGCAGCCAAAGCCCCGGACGGGGAGCTTTCTTT.

CDR3 residues: CASSYGTEAYEQYF. The CDR3 DNA follows: TGTGCCAGCTCATATGGGACAGAAGCCTACGAGCAGTACTTC. The chain links TRBV18 to TRBJ2-7, with TRBD1 matching 7 bases. Germline values: CDR1 KGHSH, CDR2 LQKENI. The CDR3 loop spans 14 amino acids. The ends lost 5 bases at V and 2 bases at J; junction bases unmatched: 6.

CDR3 loop: CASSDATGNTEAFF. The CDR3, as DNA: TGTGCCAGCAGTGACGCTACAGGGAACACTGAAGCTTTCTTT. The chain joins TRBV6-1 to TRBJ1-1; D possibly corresponds to TRBD1 (5 bases). Germline-derived CDR1 and CDR2 are MNHNS and SASEGT. The CDR3 is made up of 14 amino acids. Trimming cost V 3 bases and J 1 base, with 9 bases left between them.

The genes are TRBV5-4 and TRBJ2-5; the D is unclear. There are 14 residues in the CDR3. Trimming removed 3 bases at V and 4 bases at J, with 13 bases between. The germline gives CDR1 SGHNT, CDR2 YYREEE (reference sequence). Here the CDR3 DNA reads TGTGCCAGCAGCTCTAACCTGCGCGCAGAGACCCAGTACTTC. It specifies CASSSNLRAETQYF. Supplemented by reference TRBV5-4 and TRBJ2-5, the full variable domain reads ETGVTQSPTHLIKTRGQQVTLRCSSQSGHNTVSWYQQALGQGPQFIFQYYREEENGRGNFPPRFSGLQFPNYSSELNVNALELDDSALYLCASSSNLRAETQYFGPGTRLLVL.

The chain is built from TRBV25-1 and TRBJ2-7; the match to TRBD2 covers 7 bases. In germline, CDR1 is MGHDK, CDR2 SYGVNS. The CDR3 is made up of 15 amino acids. J gave up 2 bases and V 3 bases, and 7 bases lay outside the gene matches. The CDR3 sequence is CASSEGGVIPYEQYF. The CDR3 coding sequence is TGTGCCAGCAGTGAGGGAGGGGTGATCCCCTACGAGCAGTACTTC.

The rearrangement joins TRBV5-1 to TRBJ1-1; no clear D gene. This CDR3 spans 14 amino acids. The ends were cut back, 2 bases at V and 0 bases at J, with 8 bases in the middle. CDR1 is SGHRS, CDR2 YFSETQ, per germline. The CDR3 DNA follows: TGCGCCAGCAGCTTACGAGGTTTGAACACTGAAGCTTTCTTT. This sequence encodes CASSLRGLNTEAFF.

The rearrangement joins TRBV6-6 to TRBJ2-1, with TRBD2 matching over 11 bases. The J segment lost 6 bases and the V segment lost 6 bases, leaving 7 bases of the junction unmatched. The germline V gene has CDR1 MNHNY and CDR2 SVGAGI (reference sequence). The CDR3 length is 15 residues. The DNA for the CDR3 is TGTGCCAGCAGCGCGTTACTAGCGGGAGTCAATGAGCAGTTCTTC. This codes for CASSALLAGVNEQFF.

In DNA, the CDR3 is TGTGCCAGCACCTACAGGGGGCTGGGTTCACCCCTCCACTTT. This translates into CASTYRGLGSPLHF. The chain couples TRBV6-5 to TRBJ1-6; 9 positions agree with TRBD1. The CDR3 totals 14 residues. The V gene end was trimmed by 7 bases and the J gene end by 9 bases; junction bases not matched to a gene: 7. CDR1 and CDR2 from the germline V gene are MNHEY and SVGAGI.

This sequence joins TRBV30 and TRBJ1-2; 7 nucleotides match TRBD1. Trimming took 3 bases from V and 2 from J; bases not matched to a gene: 6. Germline CDR1 reads GTSNPN; CDR2 reads SVGIG (reference sequence). The CDR3 sequence is 14 residues long. The CDR3 DNA follows: TGTGCCTGGAGACACAGGGGAATCAACTATGGCTACACCTTC. Amino acid sequence: CAWRHRGINYGYTF.

The genes are TRBV5-1 and TRBJ2-7; D is possibly TRBD2 (6 bases). This CDR3 is built from 15 residues. Per the germline V gene, CDR1 is SGHRS and CDR2 is YFSETQ. V was pared by 0 bases and J by 0 bases, with 10 bases between. The CDR3 sequence is CASSLGGSGSYEQYF. CDR3 nucleotides: TGCGCCAGCAGCTTGGGAGGTAGCGGCTCCTACGAGCAGTACTTC. The full variable domain, rest sourced from reference TRBV5-1 and TRBJ2-7, is KAGVTQTPRYLIKTRGQQVTLSCSPISGHRSVSWYQQTPGQGLQFLFEYFSETQRNKGNFPGRFSGRQFSNSRSEMNVSTLELGDSALYLCASSLGGSGSYEQYFGPGTRLTVT.

CDR3 protein: CASSLGVSRGEQYF. DNA of the CDR3: TGTGCCAGCAGCTTAGGAGTTTCCCGGGGTGAGCAGTACTTC. This chain links TRBV7-2 with TRBJ2-7, with a tentative D call TRBD2 (5 bases). V was trimmed by 1 base and J by 7 bases, leaving 14 bases between them. This CDR3 region has 14 residues. Per germline, CDR1 SGHTA and CDR2 FQGNSA.

The chain carries TRBV5-8 and TRBJ1-1; 8 bases line up with TRBD1. Germline CDR1 and CDR2: SGHTS and YDEGEE. The CDR3 contains 20 residues. V lost 1 base to trimming and J lost 0 bases; unmatched junction nucleotides: 17. CDR3 loop: CASSLSIRGKNRGMNTEAFF. CDR3 coding DNA: TGTGCCAGCAGCTTGTCGATTCGGGGAAAGAACAGGGGGATGAACACTGAAGCTTTCTTT.

V usage is TRBV9 and J usage is TRBJ2-7, with 11 bases fitting TRBD2. The CDR3 contains 14 residues. CDR1 is SGDLS, CDR2 YYNGEE, per germline. Trimming removed 5 bases from V and 3 bases from J; junction bases left unmatched: 4. The CDR3: CASRPGTSGYEQYF. The DNA for the CDR3 is TGTGCCAGCAGACCCGGGACTAGCGGCTACGAGCAGTACTTC.

The chain has TRBV4-1 and TRBJ2-1; perhaps TRBD2 as D (7 bases). Looked up from germline, CDR1 is MGHRA and CDR2 is YSYEKL. The CDR3 is 16 amino acids. With 5 bases removed from V and 7 bases from J, the gap between germline ends came to 21 bases. CDR3 in amino acids: CASSLAVGGVGNEQFF. The DNA for the CDR3 is TGCGCCAGCAGCTTGGCGGTAGGGGGGGTCGGTAATGAGCAGTTCTTC.

This clone was counted a few times. CDR3 coding DNA: TGTGCCAGCAGACTCCGGGACAGCTCCTACGAGCAGTACTTC. Translating it yields CASRLRDSSYEQYF. The chain uses TRBV25-1 and TRBJ2-7; 7 bases line up with TRBD1. Unmatched junction bases numbered 5, after V lost 6 bases and J lost 0 bases. There are 14 residues in the CDR3. Germline CDR1 and CDR2: MGHDK and SYGVNS.

The rearrangement links TRBV18 to TRBJ2-4; D might be TRBD1 (5 bases). Deletions cut 5 bases from V and 6 bases from J, with 11 bases between. This CDR3 region has 13 residues. Germline values: CDR1 KGHSH, CDR2 LQKENI. This CDR3 is CASSSQGLNIQYF. The CDR3 DNA is TGTGCCAGCTCAAGTCAGGGCCTAAACATTCAGTACTTC.

This clone was observed once. CDR3 residues: CASSITGVGNYGYTF. As DNA, the CDR3 is TGTGCCAGCAGCATTACGGGGGTGGGTAACTATGGCTACACCTTC. This chain links TRBV5-8 with TRBJ1-2, with D possibly being TRBD1 (5 bases). V gave up 4 bases and J gave up 1 base, with 14 bases separating them. The CDR3 totals 15 residues. From germline, CDR1 is SGHTS and CDR2 YDEGEE.